Given below is one T cell receptor beta chain in context. This record belongs to a study of blood T cells in healthy people across ages. For the study at large: Researchers report that template switching captured about one barcoded beta molecule per two T cells.

The CDR3 runs 13 residues. Germline CDR1 SGHTA, CDR2 FQGTGA. Trimming left V 0 bases short and J 9 bases short, with 9 bases between. A sample-barcoded 5' primer and a J-beta primer mix were used in a second PCR of about 7 to 11 cycles. Each CDR3 protein gets one entry after TCRdb re-called the 5' RACE reads with MiXCR. Here the sample spans about a million distinct CDR3 sequences, more than 30% being singletons. The sample was blood. The TCR comes from a man between 18 and 29 years old in good health. The chain has TRBV7-3 and TRBJ2-1; D not certain. The CDR3 sequence is CASSLTRKTEQFF. The CDR3 DNA sequence: TGTGCCAGCAGCTTAACGCGCAAGACTGAGCAGTTCTTC.